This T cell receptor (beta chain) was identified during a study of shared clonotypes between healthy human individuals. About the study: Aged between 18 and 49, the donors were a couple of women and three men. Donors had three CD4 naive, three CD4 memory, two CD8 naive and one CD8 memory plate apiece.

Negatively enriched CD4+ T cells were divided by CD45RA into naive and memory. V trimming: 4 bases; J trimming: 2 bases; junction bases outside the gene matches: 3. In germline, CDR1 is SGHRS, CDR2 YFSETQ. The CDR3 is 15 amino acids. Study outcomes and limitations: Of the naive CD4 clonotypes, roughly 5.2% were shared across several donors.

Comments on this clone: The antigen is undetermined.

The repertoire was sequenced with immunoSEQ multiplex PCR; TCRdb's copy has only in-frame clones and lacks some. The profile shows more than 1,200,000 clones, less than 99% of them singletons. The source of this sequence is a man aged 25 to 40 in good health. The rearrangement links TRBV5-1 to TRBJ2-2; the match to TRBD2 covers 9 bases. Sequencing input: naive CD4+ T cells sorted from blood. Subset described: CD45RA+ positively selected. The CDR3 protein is CASSELAGNTGELFF. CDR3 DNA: TGCGCCAGCAGCGAGCTAGCGGGAAACACCGGGGAGCTGTTTTTT.